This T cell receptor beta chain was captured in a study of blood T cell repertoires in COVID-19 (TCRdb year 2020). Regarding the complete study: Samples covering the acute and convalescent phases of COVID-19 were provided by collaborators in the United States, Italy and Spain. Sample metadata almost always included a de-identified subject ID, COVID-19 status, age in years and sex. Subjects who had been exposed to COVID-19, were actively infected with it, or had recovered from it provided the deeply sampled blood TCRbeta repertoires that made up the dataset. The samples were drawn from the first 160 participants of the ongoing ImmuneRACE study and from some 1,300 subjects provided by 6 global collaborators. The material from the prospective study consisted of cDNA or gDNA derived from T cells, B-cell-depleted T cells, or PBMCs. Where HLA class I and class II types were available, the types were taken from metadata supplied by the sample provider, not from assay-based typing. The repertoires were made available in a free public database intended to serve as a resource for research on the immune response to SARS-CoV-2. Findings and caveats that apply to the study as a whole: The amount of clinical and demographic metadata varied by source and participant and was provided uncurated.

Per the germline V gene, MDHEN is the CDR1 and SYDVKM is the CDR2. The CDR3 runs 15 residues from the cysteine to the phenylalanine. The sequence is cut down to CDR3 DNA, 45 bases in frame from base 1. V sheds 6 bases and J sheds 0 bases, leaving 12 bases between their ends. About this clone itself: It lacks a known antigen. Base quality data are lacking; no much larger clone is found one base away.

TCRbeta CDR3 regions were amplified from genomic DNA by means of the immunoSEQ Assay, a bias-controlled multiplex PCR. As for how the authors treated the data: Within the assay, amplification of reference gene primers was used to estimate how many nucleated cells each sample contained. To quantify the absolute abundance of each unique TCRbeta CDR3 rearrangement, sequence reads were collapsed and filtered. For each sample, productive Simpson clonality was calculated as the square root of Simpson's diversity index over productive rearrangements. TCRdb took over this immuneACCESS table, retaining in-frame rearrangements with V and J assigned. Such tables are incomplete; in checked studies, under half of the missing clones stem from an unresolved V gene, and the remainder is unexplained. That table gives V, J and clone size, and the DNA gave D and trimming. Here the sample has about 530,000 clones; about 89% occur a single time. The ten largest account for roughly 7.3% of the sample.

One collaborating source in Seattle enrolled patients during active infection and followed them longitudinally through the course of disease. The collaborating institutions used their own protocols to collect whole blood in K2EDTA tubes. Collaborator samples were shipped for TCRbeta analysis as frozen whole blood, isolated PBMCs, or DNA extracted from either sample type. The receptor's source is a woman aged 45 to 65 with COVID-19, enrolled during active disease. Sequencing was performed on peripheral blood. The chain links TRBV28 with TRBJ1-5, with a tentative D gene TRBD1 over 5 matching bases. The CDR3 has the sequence CASRRRGNSNQPQHF. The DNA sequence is TGTGCCAGCAGGCGACGGGGGAATAGCAATCAGCCCCAGCATTTT. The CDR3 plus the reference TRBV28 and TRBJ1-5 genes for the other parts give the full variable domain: DVKVTQSSRYLVKRTGEKVFLECVQDMDHENMFWYRQDPGLGLRLIYFSYDVKMKEKGDIPEGYSVSREKKERFSLILESASTNQTSMYLCASRRRGNSNQPQHFGDGTRLSIL.